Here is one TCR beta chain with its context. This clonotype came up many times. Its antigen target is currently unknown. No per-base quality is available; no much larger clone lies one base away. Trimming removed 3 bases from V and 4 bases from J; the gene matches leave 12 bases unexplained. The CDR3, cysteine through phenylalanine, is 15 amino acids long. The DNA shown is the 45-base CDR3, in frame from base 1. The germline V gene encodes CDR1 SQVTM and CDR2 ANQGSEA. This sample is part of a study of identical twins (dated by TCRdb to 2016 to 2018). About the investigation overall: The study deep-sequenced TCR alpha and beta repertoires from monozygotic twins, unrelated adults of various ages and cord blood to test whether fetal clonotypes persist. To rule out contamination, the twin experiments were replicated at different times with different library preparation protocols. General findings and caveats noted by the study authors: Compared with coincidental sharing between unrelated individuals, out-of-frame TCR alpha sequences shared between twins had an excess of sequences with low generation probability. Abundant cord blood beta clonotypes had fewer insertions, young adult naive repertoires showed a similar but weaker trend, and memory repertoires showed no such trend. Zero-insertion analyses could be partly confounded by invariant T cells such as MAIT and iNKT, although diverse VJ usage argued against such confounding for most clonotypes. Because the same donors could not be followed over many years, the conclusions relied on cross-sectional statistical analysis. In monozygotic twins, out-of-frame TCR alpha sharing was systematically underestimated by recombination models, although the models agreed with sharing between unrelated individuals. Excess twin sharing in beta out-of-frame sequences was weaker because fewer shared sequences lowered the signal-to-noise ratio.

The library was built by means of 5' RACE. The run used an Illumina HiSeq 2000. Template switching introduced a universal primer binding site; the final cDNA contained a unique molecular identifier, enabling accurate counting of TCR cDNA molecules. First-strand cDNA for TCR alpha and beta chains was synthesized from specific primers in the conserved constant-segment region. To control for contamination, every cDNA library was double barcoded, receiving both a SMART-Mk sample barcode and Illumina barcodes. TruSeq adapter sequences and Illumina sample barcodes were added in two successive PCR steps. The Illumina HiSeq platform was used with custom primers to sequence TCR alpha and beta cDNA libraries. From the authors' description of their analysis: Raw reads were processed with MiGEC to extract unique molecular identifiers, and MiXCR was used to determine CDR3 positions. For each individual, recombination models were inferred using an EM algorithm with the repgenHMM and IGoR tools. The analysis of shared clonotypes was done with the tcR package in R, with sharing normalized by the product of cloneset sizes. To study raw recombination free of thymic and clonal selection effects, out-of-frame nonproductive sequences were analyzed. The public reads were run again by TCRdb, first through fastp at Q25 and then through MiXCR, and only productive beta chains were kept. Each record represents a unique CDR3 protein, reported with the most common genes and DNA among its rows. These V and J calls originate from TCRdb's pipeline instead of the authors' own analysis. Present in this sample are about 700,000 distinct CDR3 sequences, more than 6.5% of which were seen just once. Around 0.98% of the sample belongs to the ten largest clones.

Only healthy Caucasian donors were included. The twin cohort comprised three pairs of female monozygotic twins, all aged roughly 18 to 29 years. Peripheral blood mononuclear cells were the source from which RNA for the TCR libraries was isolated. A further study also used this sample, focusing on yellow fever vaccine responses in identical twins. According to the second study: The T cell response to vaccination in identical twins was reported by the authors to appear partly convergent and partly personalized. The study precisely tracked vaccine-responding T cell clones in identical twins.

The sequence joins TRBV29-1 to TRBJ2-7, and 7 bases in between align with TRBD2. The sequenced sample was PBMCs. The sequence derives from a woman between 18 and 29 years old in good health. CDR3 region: CSVEWAGREGYEQYF. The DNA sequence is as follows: TGCAGCGTTGAGTGGGCAGGGAGGGAAGGGTACGAGCAGTACTTC.